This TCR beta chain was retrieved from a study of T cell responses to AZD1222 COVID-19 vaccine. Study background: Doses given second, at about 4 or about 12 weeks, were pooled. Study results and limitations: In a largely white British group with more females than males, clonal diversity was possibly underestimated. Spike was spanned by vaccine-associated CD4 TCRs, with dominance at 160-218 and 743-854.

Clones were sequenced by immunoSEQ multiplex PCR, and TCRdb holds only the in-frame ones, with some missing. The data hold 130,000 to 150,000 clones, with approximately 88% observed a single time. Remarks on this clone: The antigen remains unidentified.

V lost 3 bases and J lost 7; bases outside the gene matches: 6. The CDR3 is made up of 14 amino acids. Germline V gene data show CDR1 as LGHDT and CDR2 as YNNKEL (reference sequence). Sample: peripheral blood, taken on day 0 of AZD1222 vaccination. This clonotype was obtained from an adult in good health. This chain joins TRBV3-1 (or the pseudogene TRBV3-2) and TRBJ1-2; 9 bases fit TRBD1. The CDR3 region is CASSQGQGRSGYTF. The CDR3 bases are TGTGCCAGCAGCCAGGGACAGGGAAGGAGTGGCTACACCTTC.